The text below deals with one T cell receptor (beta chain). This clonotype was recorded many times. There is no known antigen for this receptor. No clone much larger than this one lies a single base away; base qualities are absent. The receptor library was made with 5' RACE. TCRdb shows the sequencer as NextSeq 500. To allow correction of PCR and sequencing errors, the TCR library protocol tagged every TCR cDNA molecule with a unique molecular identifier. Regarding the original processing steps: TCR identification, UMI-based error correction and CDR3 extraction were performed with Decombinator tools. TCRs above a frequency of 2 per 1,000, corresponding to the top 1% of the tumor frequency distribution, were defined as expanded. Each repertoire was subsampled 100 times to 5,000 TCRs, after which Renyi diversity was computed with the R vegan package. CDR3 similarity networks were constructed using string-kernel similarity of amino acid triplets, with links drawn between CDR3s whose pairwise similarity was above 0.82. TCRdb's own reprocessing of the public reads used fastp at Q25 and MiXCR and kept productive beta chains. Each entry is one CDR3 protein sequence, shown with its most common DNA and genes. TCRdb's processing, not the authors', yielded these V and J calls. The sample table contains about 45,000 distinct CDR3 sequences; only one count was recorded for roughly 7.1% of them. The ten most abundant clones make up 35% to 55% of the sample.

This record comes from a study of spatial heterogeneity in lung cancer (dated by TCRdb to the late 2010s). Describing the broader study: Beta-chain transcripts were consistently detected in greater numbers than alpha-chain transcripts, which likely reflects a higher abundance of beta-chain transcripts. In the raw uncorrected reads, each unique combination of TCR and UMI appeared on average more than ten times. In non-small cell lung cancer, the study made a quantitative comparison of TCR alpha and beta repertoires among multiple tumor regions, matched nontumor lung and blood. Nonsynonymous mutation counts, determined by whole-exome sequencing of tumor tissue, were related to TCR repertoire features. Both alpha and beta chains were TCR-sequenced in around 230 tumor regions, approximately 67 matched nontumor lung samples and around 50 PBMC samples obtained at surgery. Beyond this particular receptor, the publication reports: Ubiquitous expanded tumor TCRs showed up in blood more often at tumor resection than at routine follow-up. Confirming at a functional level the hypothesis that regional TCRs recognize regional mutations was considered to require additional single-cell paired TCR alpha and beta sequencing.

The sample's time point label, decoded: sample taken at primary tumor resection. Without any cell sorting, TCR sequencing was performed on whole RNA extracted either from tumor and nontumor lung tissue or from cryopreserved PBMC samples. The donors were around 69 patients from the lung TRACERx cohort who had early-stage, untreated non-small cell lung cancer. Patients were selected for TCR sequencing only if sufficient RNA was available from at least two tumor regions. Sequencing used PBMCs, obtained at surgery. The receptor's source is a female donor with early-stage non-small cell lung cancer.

The DNA sequence is as follows: TGTGCCAGCAGCTTGGCCGGGACAGGAGATACGCAGTATTTT. It codes for CASSLAGTGDTQYF. Recombination connected TRBV5-4 to TRBJ2-3; 8 central nucleotides agree with TRBD1. CDR1 and CDR2, per the germline V gene (reference sequence), are SGHNT and YYREEE. Taken from cysteine to phenylalanine, the CDR3 has 14 residues. The retained sequence is limited to the CDR3, 42 bases, with the frame set at the first base. V has 0 bases trimmed and J has 5 bases trimmed; junction bases matching no gene number 2.